Below are 22 T cell receptor beta chains sequenced from a single sample in a study of OX40 agonist ivuxolimab in advanced cancers. Profiled with immunoSEQ multiplex PCR; TCRdb holds only in-frame clones, not every one. The data show 35,000 to 50,000 clones, 70% to 90% seen once. The sequences come from CD4+ or CD8+ T cells sorted from blood, collected in a trial of the OX40 agonist ivuxolimab. These TCRs come from an adult with an advanced solid tumor such as melanoma, head and neck, liver or kidney cancer.

The chain recombines TRBV14 with TRBJ2-3, with 8 bases that match TRBD1. Germline V gives CDR1 SGHDN, CDR2 FVKESK. The CDR3 is 15 residues long. J was trimmed by 2 bases and V by 4 bases; bases with no gene match: 5. The DNA of the CDR3 is TGTGCCAGCAGCCGCCGGACAGGGACCACAGATACGCAGTATTTT. Protein product: CASSRRTGTTDTQYF.

The rearrangement uses TRBV30 and TRBJ2-3, with TRBD2 matching over 7 bases. Per the germline V gene, CDR1 is GTSNPN and CDR2 is SVGIG (reference sequence). This CDR3 is 13 amino acids long. Germline trimming cut 2 bases from V and 4 bases from J; bases unmatched to any gene: 3. This CDR3 is CAWSMGGADTQYF. The CDR3 coding sequence is TGTGCCTGGAGTATGGGAGGGGCAGATACGCAGTATTTT.

This sequence joins TRBV27 and TRBJ1-2; D not certain. Trimming took 4 bases from V and 3 from J, leaving 15 bases between them. The CDR3 runs 15 residues. Germline CDR1 MNHEY, CDR2 SMNVEV (reference sequence). CDR3 loop: CASSYPPPSYYGYTF. The CDR3, as DNA: TGTGCCAGCAGTTACCCCCCCCCTAGTTACTATGGCTACACCTTC.

V usage is TRBV9 and J usage is TRBJ1-3; D unresolved. Germline V lookup: CDR1 SGDLS, CDR2 YYNGEE. The CDR3 extends over 16 amino acids. Trimming cost V 0 bases and J 0 bases, with 10 bases left between them. The CDR3 here is CASSVDGRPSGNTIYF. The CDR3 DNA sequence: TGTGCCAGCAGCGTAGACGGCAGACCCTCTGGAAACACCATATATTTT.

DNA for the CDR3: TGTGCCACCCTCAGCAGGGCCCACAATGAGCAGTTCTTC. The encoded protein is CATLSRAHNEQFF. This chain joins TRBV6-1 and TRBJ2-1; possibly TRBD1 for D (5 bases). Trimming stripped 10 bases from V and 5 bases from J, with 15 bases between. Germline CDR1 and CDR2: MNHNS and SASEGT. This CDR3 spans 13 amino acids.

This chain joins TRBV29-1 and TRBJ1-1, with D uncertain. CDR1 is SQVTM, CDR2 ANQGSEA, per germline. This CDR3 has 10 amino acids. The CDR3 spells CGGRDTEAFF. As DNA, the CDR3 is TGCGGAGGGCGGGACACTGAAGCTTTCTTT.

This chain joins TRBV6-5 and TRBJ1-5; D remains ambiguous. Germline lookup yields CDR1 MNHEY and CDR2 SVGAGI. The CDR3 is 14 amino acids. V was trimmed by 5 bases and J by 0 bases, leaving 8 bases between them. This CDR3 reads CASSLRSSNQPQHF. The CDR3 nucleotides are TGTGCCAGCAGTCTCAGGAGTAGCAATCAGCCCCAGCATTTT.

The rearrangement joins TRBV7-2 to TRBJ2-5; a possible D gene is TRBD2 (5 bases). Between the trimmed V and J ends, which lost 3 bases and 2 bases, there was a span of 13 bases. The CDR3 loop spans 15 amino acids. The germline V gene has CDR1 SGHTA and CDR2 FQGNSA. The CDR3 loop reads CASSFVGGLQETQYF. In DNA form, the CDR3 reads TGTGCCAGCAGCTTTGTCGGCGGACTGCAAGAGACCCAGTACTTC.

This clone was found a few times. The gene calls are TRBV10-3 and TRBJ2-2; 7 positions match TRBD2. Germline assignment: CDR1 ENHRY and CDR2 SYGVKD. The ends lost 7 bases at V and 11 bases at J; junction bases unmatched: 7. CDR3 size: 12 residues. This CDR3 is CAINPGGRELFF. CDR3 DNA sequence: TGTGCCATCAACCCAGGCGGGAGAGAGCTGTTTTTT.

This clone was counted a single time. This chain connects TRBV19 to TRBJ1-1; the match to TRBD1 covers 8 bases. The V gene end was trimmed by 7 bases and the J gene end by 4 bases; junction bases not matched to a gene: 11. CDR3 length: 15 amino acids. Germline-derived CDR1 and CDR2 are LNHDA and SQIVND (reference sequence). The CDR3 coding sequence is TGTGCCAGTACGGTGGCAGGGGGCTTCCCCACTGAAGCTTTCTTT. Encoded protein: CASTVAGGFPTEAFF. Drawing the rest from reference TRBV19 and TRBJ1-1, the complete variable domain is DGGITQSPKYLFRKEGQNVTLSCEQNLNHDAMYWYRQDPGQGLRLIYYSQIVNDFQKGDIAEGYSVSREKKESFPLTVTSAQKNPTAFYLCASTVAGGFPTEAFFGQGTRLTVV.

The chain carries TRBV4-3 and TRBJ2-2; D call uncertain. Trimming left V 0 bases short and J 0 bases short, with 14 bases between. The CDR3 runs to 18 residues. Germline values: CDR1 LGHNA, CDR2 YSLEER. As DNA, the CDR3 is TGCGCCAGCAGCCAAGATTCATCAGGCACTACGAACACCGGGGAGCTGTTTTTT. Amino acid sequence: CASSQDSSGTTNTGELFF.

V gene TRBV5-4 combines with J gene TRBJ1-2; TRBD1 matches 7 bases. V lost 2 bases, J lost 7 bases, and 5 bases stayed unmatched. The CDR3 is made up of 13 amino acids. The germline gives CDR1 SGHNT, CDR2 YYREEE (reference sequence). CDR3 bases: TGTGCCAGCAGCTTAGGGACAGCTAGTGGCTACACCTTC. Its protein is CASSLGTASGYTF.

J is TRBJ2-7 and V is TRBV20-1, with D uncertain. This CDR3 region has 10 residues. The V and J ends lost 5 bases and 4 bases respectively, with 6 bases between them. Germline loops: CDR1 DFQATT, CDR2 SNEGSKA (reference sequence). The CDR3 is CSALPYEQYF. The DNA of the CDR3 is TGCAGTGCTCTTCCATACGAGCAGTACTTC.

The V call is TRBV11-2, the J call TRBJ2-5, with 9 bases identical to TRBD1. Germline V gives CDR1 SGHAT, CDR2 FQNNGV. With V trimmed by 0 bases and J by 4 bases, 3 bases remained unmatched. The CDR3 totals 15 residues. CDR3: CASSLDTGGPETQYF. The CDR3 region has the DNA TGTGCCAGCAGCTTAGATACAGGGGGCCCAGAGACCCAGTACTTC.

In its sample, this clone was seen a few times. The chain employs TRBV5-4 and TRBJ2-7; D remains unclear. Germline V gene lookup returns CDR1 SGHNT and CDR2 YYREEE (reference sequence). This CDR3 has 11 amino acids. V was trimmed by 3 bases and J by 7 bases, leaving 8 bases between them. Here the CDR3 DNA reads TGTGCCAGCAGCTGGGCTGGGGAGCAGTACTTC. This sequence encodes CASSWAGEQYF.

A single count supports this clone. The rearrangement links TRBV10-2 to TRBJ2-3, with 10 nucleotides matching TRBD2. This CDR3 is built from 17 residues. The V gene end was trimmed by 3 bases and the J gene end by 3 bases; junction bases not matched to a gene: 9. The germline CDR1 and CDR2 sequences are WSHSY and SAAADI. CDR3 nucleotides: TGCGCCAGCAGTGATCCGGCTAGCGGGGGTCTAACAGATACGCAGTATTTT. This sequence encodes CASSDPASGGLTDTQYF.

This chain links TRBV6-5 with TRBJ2-1; the D is unclear. Per germline, CDR1 MNHEY and CDR2 SVGAGI. The CDR3 totals 15 residues. The V and J ends lost 6 bases and 0 bases respectively, with 12 bases between them. The CDR3 is CASSPTMSSYNEQFF. The CDR3 nucleotides are TGTGCCAGCAGCCCGACGATGAGCTCCTACAATGAGCAGTTCTTC.

This clone has just a few counts. The rearrangement uses TRBV29-1 and TRBJ2-1, with D maybe TRBD2 (5 bases). Trimming shortened V by 3 bases and J by 6 bases, and 15 bases separated the two germline ends. The CDR3 consists of 14 residues. Per germline, CDR1 SQVTM and CDR2 ANQGSEA. Here the CDR3 DNA reads TGCAGCGTTGAGGGGAGTGGGCGGATCAATGAGCAGTTCTTC. Its protein product is CSVEGSGRINEQFF.

The J gene is TRBJ1-1, the V gene TRBV5-8; possibly TRBD1 for D (5 bases). Germline V gene lookup returns CDR1 SGHTS and CDR2 YDEGEE. V gave up 4 bases and J gave up 1 base, with 14 bases separating them. The CDR3 spans 15 residues. The CDR3 DNA is TGTGCCAGCAGCCTTACCGGGACCGAGAACACTGAAGCTTTCTTT. Encoded protein: CASSLTGTENTEAFF.

The chain joins TRBV28 to TRBJ1-1, with TRBD1 matching 7 bases. From germline, CDR1 is MDHEN and CDR2 SYDVKM. The CDR3 totals 18 residues. V dropped 4 bases and J dropped 1; count of bases not matched to a gene: 15. The CDR3 DNA reads TGTGCCAGCAGTTCCACTCTTTCTCCGACAGGGAAGAACACTGAAGCTTTCTTT. Protein sequence: CASSSTLSPTGKNTEAFF.

This clone was picked up one time. V usage is TRBV7-2 and J usage is TRBJ2-7; D may be TRBD2 (6 bases). This CDR3 comprises 14 residues. CDR1 and CDR2 (germline): SGHTA, FQGNSA. V gave up 6 bases and J gave up 0 bases, with 12 bases separating them. The CDR3 DNA sequence: TGTGCCAGCAGTCCGACTAGTCGCTCCTACGAGCAGTACTTC. This sequence encodes CASSPTSRSYEQYF.

The chain carries TRBV27 and TRBJ2-1; TRBD1 matches at 8 bases. Germline V lookup: CDR1 MNHEY, CDR2 SMNVEV (reference sequence). The junction had 3 bases not matched to a gene; V was cut back by 2 bases and J by 6 bases. The CDR3 sequence is 14 residues long. The chain's CDR3 is CASSLGTGGNEQFF. The CDR3 nucleotides read TGTGCCAGCAGTTTAGGGACAGGAGGCAATGAGCAGTTCTTC.